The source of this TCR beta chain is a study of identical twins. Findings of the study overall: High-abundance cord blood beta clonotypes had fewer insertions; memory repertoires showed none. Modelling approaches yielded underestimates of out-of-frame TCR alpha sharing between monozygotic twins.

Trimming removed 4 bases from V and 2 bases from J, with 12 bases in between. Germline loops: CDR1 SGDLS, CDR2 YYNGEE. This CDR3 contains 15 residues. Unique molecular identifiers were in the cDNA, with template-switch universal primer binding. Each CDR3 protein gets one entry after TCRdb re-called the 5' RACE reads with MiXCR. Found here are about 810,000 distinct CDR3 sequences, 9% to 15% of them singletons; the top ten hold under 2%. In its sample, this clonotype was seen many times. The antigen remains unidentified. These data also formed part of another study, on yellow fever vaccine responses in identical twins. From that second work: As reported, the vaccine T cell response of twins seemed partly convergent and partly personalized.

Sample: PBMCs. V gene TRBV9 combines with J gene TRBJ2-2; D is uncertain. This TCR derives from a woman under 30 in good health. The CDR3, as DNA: TGTGCCAGCAGCCCTCGTTCACCAAACACCGGGGAGCTGTTTTTT. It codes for CASSPRSPNTGELFF.